Listed here are 11 T cell receptor beta chains from one sample, sequenced in a study of blood T cell repertoires in COVID-19. Repertoires were generated with immunoSEQ multiplex PCR, while TCRdb's copy carries only in-frame clones and drops some. This sample has approximately 200,000 clones, with about 87% found just once. The sample was peripheral blood. The receptors derive from a man between 60 and 75 years old who had recovered from COVID-19.

V is TRBV5-4 and J is TRBJ2-3; 10 bases are a match to TRBD1. This CDR3 is built from 14 residues. CDR1 is SGHNT, CDR2 YYREEE, per germline (reference sequence). The V gene end was trimmed by 3 bases and the J gene end by 5 bases; junction bases not matched to a gene: 3. CDR3 sequence reads: CASSWRDRGDTQYF. For the CDR3, the DNA is TGTGCCAGCAGCTGGAGGGACAGGGGAGATACGCAGTATTTT.

A word on this clone: Additional DNA sequences in this sample encode the identical CDR3. This chain links TRBV7-2 with TRBJ2-1, with no clear D. CDR1 is SGHTA and CDR2 is FQGNSA in the germline V gene. This CDR3 comprises 13 residues. The V gene lost 2 bases and the J gene lost 4 bases, with 6 bases spanning the gap. This CDR3 reads CASSLRGYNEQFF. The CDR3 bases are TGTGCCAGCAGCTTACGCGGATACAATGAGCAGTTCTTC. Drawing the rest from reference TRBV7-2 and TRBJ2-1, the complete variable domain is GAGVSQSPSNKVTEKGKDVELRCDPISGHTALYWYRQSLGQGLEFLIYFQGNSAPDKSGLPSDRFSAERTGGSVSTLTIQRTQQEDSAVYLCASSLRGYNEQFFGPGTRLTVL.

The genes are TRBV6-1 and TRBJ2-7; no definite D call. The germline V gene encodes CDR1 MNHNS and CDR2 SASEGT. Trimming took off 2 bases at V and 4 bases at J, with 9 bases between the two ends. The CDR3 is made up of 13 amino acids. As DNA, the CDR3 is TGTGCCAGCAGTGAATGGGCCAAGTACGAGCAGTACTTC. It is translated as CASSEWAKYEQYF.

The J gene is TRBJ1-2, the V gene TRBV27, with D hard to call. Germline CDR1 reads MNHEY; CDR2 reads SMNVEV (reference sequence). The CDR3 extends over 12 amino acids. Trimming left V 4 bases short and J 5 bases short, with 8 bases between. The CDR3 region has the DNA TGTGCCAGCAGTTCCCACCGGTATGGCTACACCTTC. It codes for CASSSHRYGYTF.

V usage is TRBV15 and J usage is TRBJ2-2; D possibly corresponds to TRBD2 (5 bases). Germline CDR1 reads LNHNV; CDR2 reads YYDKDF (reference sequence). CDR3 length: 15 residues. V was cut by 2 bases and J by 2 bases, with 9 bases left in between. DNA for the CDR3: TGTGCCACCAGCAGAAGAAGCGGAAACACCGGGGAGCTGTTTTTT. Translated: CATSRRSGNTGELFF.

J is TRBJ2-3 and V is TRBV7-8; no firm D call. The length of the CDR3 is 14 residues. Trimming took off 5 bases at V and 2 bases at J, with 11 bases between the two ends. Germline CDR1 and CDR2: SGHVS and FQNEAQ. CDR3 sequence reads: CASSTSLFTDTQYF. The CDR3 bases are TGTGCCAGCAGCACATCCCTCTTCACAGATACGCAGTATTTT.

This clone was observed once. This chain links TRBV18 with TRBJ2-7, with D possibly being TRBD2 (6 bases). The CDR3 has 14 residues. CDR1 KGHSH and CDR2 LQKENI come from the germline V gene. Trimming left V 5 bases short and J 7 bases short, with 18 bases between. In DNA, the CDR3 is TGTGCCAGCTCAGACCGGGACTTCCTCGGGGAGCAGTACTTC. Encoded protein: CASSDRDFLGEQYF.

V is TRBV30 and J is TRBJ1-6; no clear D. Trimming removed 2 bases from V and 7 bases from J, with 12 bases in between. The CDR3 has 14 residues. Germline V gives CDR1 GTSNPN, CDR2 SVGIG (reference sequence). The CDR3 reads CAWSLMSENSPLHF. The CDR3 nucleotides read TGTGCCTGGAGTCTCATGTCGGAGAATTCACCCCTCCACTTT.

This chain uses TRBV18 with TRBJ1-3, with 9 bases aligning to TRBD1. CDR1 is KGHSH, CDR2 LQKENI, per germline. The trim removed 6 bases at V and 2 bases at J, leaving 8 bases unmatched. CDR3 length: 16 amino acids. The CDR3 DNA is TGTGCCAGCTCGCACTCCGGGACAGGGACTGGAAACACCATATATTTT. Residues: CASSHSGTGTGNTIYF.

This clone has only one observation. The chain links TRBV12-3 or TRBV12-4 to TRBJ1-1, with unresolved D. This CDR3 is built from 13 residues. The V end lost 3 bases, the J end lost 5 bases, and 10 bases lay between the germline ends. CDR3 residues: CASSFQETTEAFF. CDR3 nucleotides: TGTGCCAGCAGTTTTCAGGAAACGACTGAAGCTTTCTTT.

V is TRBV19 and J is TRBJ2-5; D call uncertain. Germline assignment: CDR1 LNHDA and CDR2 SQIVND (reference sequence). Between the trimmed V and J ends, which lost 1 base and 5 bases, there was a span of 11 bases. The CDR3 extends over 14 amino acids. The CDR3 DNA follows: TGTGCCAGTAGTATAGGGCTGCTTACCGAGACCCAGTACTTC. Protein: CASSIGLLTETQYF.